This T cell receptor (beta chain) was identified in a study of control samples from healthy donors and cancer patients. This clone was recorded once. Method: immunoSEQ multiplex PCR; TCRdb's copy keeps in-frame clones and lacks some. The repertoire holds around 150,000 clones, with around 94% as singletons. This receptor was obtained from a man aged 60-69 years with colorectal cancer. Sequencing was done on a sample of PBMCs.

DNA for the CDR3: TGTGCCAGCAGTCCCGGACAGGGAAGCACAGATACGCAGTATTTT. Residues: CASSPGQGSTDTQYF. The J gene is TRBJ2-3, the V gene TRBV28, with 8 bases matching TRBD1. The CDR3 is made up of 15 amino acids. Looked up from germline, CDR1 is MDHEN and CDR2 is SYDVKM. The J segment lost 0 bases and the V segment lost 5 bases, leaving 4 bases of the junction unmatched.